The 24 T cell receptor beta chains presented below share a single source sample, sequenced in a study of CD8 T cells in Susac syndrome. With random hexamers, reverse transcription was performed on about 0.45 to 1 ug of RNA. TCRdb re-analysed the immunoSEQ multiplex PCR reads in MiXCR, keeping a single row per CDR3 protein. Of about 290,000 distinct CDR3 sequences listed, 89% are singletons. The sample consisted of CD8+ T cells from PBMCs. The receptors stem from a human donor with multiple sclerosis.

V and J are TRBV16 and TRBJ2-7; 9 bases map to TRBD1. The V gene end was trimmed by 4 bases and the J gene end by 2 bases; junction bases not matched to a gene: 6. Per the germline V gene, CDR1 is KGHSY and CDR2 is FQNENV. This CDR3 region has 15 residues. DNA for the CDR3: TGTGCCAGCAGCCCCTTGACAGGGGGGGCCTACGAGCAGTACTTC. Protein sequence: CASSPLTGGAYEQYF.

The chain is built from TRBV27 and TRBJ2-1; D may correspond to TRBD1 or TRBD2 (5 bases each). Germline CDR1 is MNHEY and CDR2 is SMNVEV (reference sequence). The CDR3 consists of 16 residues. Trimming took off 8 bases at V and 5 bases at J, with 22 bases between the two ends. The CDR3 nucleotides are TGTGCCAGCGCTGCTTGGGGACGGTCCGGACACAATGAGCAGTTCTTC. Its protein is CASAAWGRSGHNEQFF.

V usage is TRBV19 and J usage is TRBJ2-1; unclear D gene. Germline V lookup: CDR1 LNHDA, CDR2 SQIVND (reference sequence). Trimming took 2 bases from V and 2 from J, leaving 10 bases between them. The CDR3 contains 15 residues. The CDR3 DNA follows: TGTGCCAGTAGTATACAGGACGGAGCCTACAATGAGCAGTTCTTC. Amino acid sequence: CASSIQDGAYNEQFF.

The rearrangement links TRBV27 to TRBJ2-7; 9 bases fit TRBD2. The CDR3 has 16 residues. Germline CDR1 MNHEY, CDR2 SMNVEV (reference sequence). Unmatched junction bases numbered 12, after V lost 6 bases and J lost 3 bases. The CDR3 DNA follows: TGTGCCAGCAGCCCAACCCTCCTAGCGGGGATCTACGAGCAGTACTTC. Translated: CASSPTLLAGIYEQYF.

This chain connects TRBV4-3 to TRBJ1-2, with D possibly matching TRBD1 (6 bases). The germline CDR1 and CDR2 sequences are LGHNA and YSLEER. Trimming removed 5 bases at V and 6 bases at J, with 13 bases between. The CDR3 consists of 13 residues. The CDR3 loop is CASSSQQGDGYTF. CDR3 nucleotide sequence: TGCGCCAGCAGCTCCCAACAGGGTGATGGCTACACCTTC.

The genes are TRBV7-9 and TRBJ2-5, with 8 positions matching TRBD1. CDR3 size: 15 residues. V shed 1 base, J shed 5 bases, and the junction held 6 bases outside the gene matches. CDR1 is SEHNR, CDR2 FQNEAQ, per germline (reference sequence). CDR3 sequence: CASSLGTGWVETQYF. The CDR3 DNA sequence: TGTGCCAGCAGCTTAGGGACAGGGTGGGTCGAGACCCAGTACTTC. The full variable domain, completed using reference TRBV7-9 and TRBJ2-5, is DTGVSQNPRHKITKRGQNVTFRCDPISEHNRLYWYRQTLGQGPEFLTYFQNEAQLEKSRLLSDRFSAERPKGSFSTLEIQRTEQGDSAMYLCASSLGTGWVETQYFGPGTRLLVL.

The rearrangement uses TRBV12-3 or TRBV12-4 and TRBJ2-5; a weak D match, TRBD2 (6 bases). CDR3 length: 13 residues. Trimming took 3 bases from V and 4 from J, leaving 9 bases between them. CDR3 nucleotide sequence: TGTGCCAGCAGTTTGTGGGGGGTAGAGACCCAGTACTTC. As protein: CASSLWGVETQYF.

The CDR3 sequence is CASRLYGQESRGMNTEAFF. In nucleotides, the CDR3 is TGTGCCAGCAGGTTATACGGACAGGAGTCCCGGGGTATGAACACTGAAGCTTTCTTT. The chain joins TRBV11-2 to TRBJ1-1, with 7 bases lining up with TRBD1. Germline V gene lookup returns CDR1 SGHAT and CDR2 FQNNGV. Trimming cost V 6 bases and J 0 bases; bases outside gene matches: 19. The CDR3 is 19 amino acids.

The chain recombines TRBV4-3 with TRBJ1-2; TRBD1 matches at 8 bases. The germline gives CDR1 LGHNA, CDR2 YSLEER. V shed 2 bases, J shed 8 bases, and the junction held 13 bases outside the gene matches. The CDR3 loop spans 16 amino acids. In nucleotides, the CDR3 is TGCGCCAGCAGCCAATATGCAGGGGGCGACGGATCGGGCTACACCTTC. Translation: CASSQYAGGDGSGYTF.

The CDR3 protein is CASSPPDRSHTIYF. For the CDR3, the DNA is TGTGCCAGCTCACCACCCGACAGGTCGCACACCATATATTTT. The genes are TRBV18 and TRBJ1-3; possible D gene TRBD1, 6 bases. The germline CDR1 and CDR2 sequences are KGHSH and LQKENI. V lost 0 bases and J lost 8, with 11 bases in between. The CDR3 totals 14 residues.

J is TRBJ2-1 and V is TRBV7-9, with TRBD1 as a possible D gene (5 bases). The CDR3 is 17 amino acids. V was trimmed by 4 bases and J by 8 bases, leaving 24 bases between them. The germline V gene encodes CDR1 SEHNR and CDR2 FQNEAQ (reference sequence). The CDR3 nucleotides are TGTGCCAGCAGCTACGGGTCTATGGGGCCCAAGGTGGATGAGCAGTTCTTC. Amino acids: CASSYGSMGPKVDEQFF.

The CDR3 nucleotides read TGTGCCAGCAGTATACAGGGACTCGGTAGATCCTACAATGAGCAGTTCTTC. Amino acid sequence: CASSIQGLGRSYNEQFF. The V and J genes are TRBV6-5 and TRBJ2-1; either TRBD1 or TRBD2 may fit D (6 bases each). CDR1 is MNHEY, CDR2 SVGAGI, per germline. V gave up 5 bases and J gave up 1 base, with 18 bases separating them. The CDR3 spans 17 residues.

This sequence joins TRBV14 and TRBJ2-7; D call uncertain. The CDR3 runs to 15 residues. Germline CDR1 SGHDN, CDR2 FVKESK. The V end was cut by 6 bases, the J end by 3 bases, with 18 bases between. CDR3 sequence reads: CASSPYSEQIYEQYF. The CDR3 nucleotides are TGTGCCAGCAGTCCGTACTCCGAGCAAATCTACGAGCAGTACTTC.

The chain links TRBV7-3 to TRBJ2-3; TRBD2 matches at 12 bases. The ends lost 0 bases at V and 3 bases at J; junction bases unmatched: 4. The germline V gene encodes CDR1 SGHTA and CDR2 FQGTGA. The CDR3 has 17 amino acids. CDR3 amino acids: CASSLTLAGGKTDTQYF. The CDR3 nucleotides read TGTGCCAGCAGCTTAACGCTAGCGGGAGGGAAGACAGATACGCAGTATTTT. Full variable domain (remainder filled in from reference TRBV7-3 and TRBJ2-3): GAGVSQTPSNKVTEKGKYVELRCDPISGHTALYWYRQSLGQGPEFLIYFQGTGAADDSGLPNDRFFAVRPEGSVSTLKIQRTERGDSAVYLCASSLTLAGGKTDTQYFGPGTRLTVL.

This chain joins TRBV24-1 and TRBJ2-1; 11 nucleotides align to TRBD2. The CDR3 has 16 amino acids. The V gene's germline CDR1 is KGHDR and CDR2 SFDVKD. Trimming removed 3 bases from V and 4 bases from J; junction bases left unmatched: 4. In nucleotides, the CDR3 is TGTGCCACCAGTGATCGGACTAGCGGGCGTTACAATGAGCAGTTCTTC. It encodes CATSDRTSGRYNEQFF.

The J gene is TRBJ1-2, the V gene TRBV18; a possible D gene is TRBD1 (5 bases). CDR1 and CDR2 from the germline V gene are KGHSH and LQKENI. This CDR3 region has 13 residues. With 2 bases removed from V and 5 bases from J, the gap between germline ends came to 9 bases. The CDR3 here is CASSPETAYGYTF. The CDR3 DNA is TGTGCCAGCTCACCAGAGACAGCTTATGGCTACACCTTC.

The chain joins TRBV19 to TRBJ2-2; perhaps TRBD2 as D (6 bases). Germline V gene data show CDR1 as LNHDA and CDR2 as SQIVND (reference sequence). Trimming cost V 3 bases and J 5 bases, with 10 bases left between them. The CDR3 has 14 amino acids. This CDR3 is CASSINSGTGELFF. CDR3 nucleotides: TGTGCCAGTAGTATCAATAGCGGAACCGGGGAGCTGTTTTTT. Looking up the rest from reference TRBV19 and TRBJ2-2 gives the full variable domain: DGGITQSPKYLFRKEGQNVTLSCEQNLNHDAMYWYRQDPGQGLRLIYYSQIVNDFQKGDIAEGYSVSREKKESFPLTVTSAQKNPTAFYLCASSINSGTGELFFGEGSRLTVL.

CDR3 DNA sequence: TGTGCCAGCAGCCAAGCCCCCCGGGGTGGCGCCTACAATGAGCAGTTCTTC. Translating gives CASSQAPRGGAYNEQFF. The chain uses TRBV4-2 and TRBJ2-1; D might be TRBD2 (5 bases). This CDR3 comprises 17 residues. V lost 1 base, J lost 2 bases, and 15 bases lay in between. The germline V gene encodes CDR1 LGHNA and CDR2 YNFKEQ.

V usage is TRBV7-9 and J usage is TRBJ2-7, with 10 nucleotides matching TRBD2. Unmatched junction bases numbered 8, after V lost 4 bases and J lost 5 bases. The CDR3 sequence is 15 residues long. CDR1 SEHNR and CDR2 FQNEAQ come from the germline V gene (reference sequence). As DNA, the CDR3 is TGTGCCAGCAGCTCCTGGACTAGCGGAGACCACGAGCAGTACTTC. It translates to CASSSWTSGDHEQYF.

The rearrangement joins TRBV28 to TRBJ2-7; the match to TRBD2 covers 10 bases. The ends lost 6 bases at V and 2 bases at J; junction bases unmatched: 7. The germline gives CDR1 MDHEN, CDR2 SYDVKM. The CDR3 runs to 15 residues. The CDR3 loop reads CASSDPGTSAYEQYF. The DNA for the CDR3 is TGTGCCAGCAGCGACCCCGGGACTAGCGCCTACGAGCAGTACTTC.

This chain uses TRBV4-2 with TRBJ2-7, with TRBD2 matching 14 bases. Trimming took 3 bases from V and 5 from J; bases not matched to a gene: 12. Germline lookup yields CDR1 LGHNA and CDR2 YNFKEQ. The CDR3 has 18 residues. CDR3 DNA: TGTGCCAGCAGCCAGGGACTAGCGGGGGACACCTGGAGAAACGAGCAGTACTTC. Its protein product is CASSQGLAGDTWRNEQYF.

The chain uses TRBV19 and TRBJ2-3, with 8 nucleotides matching TRBD1. The V and J ends lost 3 bases and 1 base, in that order; junction bases with no gene match: 6. The CDR3 contains 16 residues. CDR1 is LNHDA and CDR2 is SQIVND in the germline V gene (reference sequence). In DNA form, the CDR3 reads TGTGCCAGTAGTATCCCCCCGGGACAGGGCACAGATACGCAGTATTTT. Its translation is CASSIPPGQGTDTQYF.

The rearrangement joins TRBV29-1 to TRBJ2-2, with TRBD2 matching 7 bases. This CDR3 region has 12 residues. CDR1 is SQVTM, CDR2 ANQGSEA, per germline. Losses at the gene ends were 7 bases for V and 4 bases for J; bases not matched to a gene: 3. The CDR3 loop reads CSALAGTGELFF. CDR3 nucleotide sequence: TGCAGCGCCTTAGCGGGCACCGGGGAGCTGTTTTTT.

The CDR3 region is CSAQDRETGYEQYF. In nucleotides, the CDR3 is TGCAGTGCTCAAGACAGGGAAACAGGGTACGAGCAGTACTTC. This sequence joins TRBV20-1 and TRBJ2-7; 7 nucleotides agree with TRBD1. The V gene's germline CDR1 is DFQATT and CDR2 SNEGSKA (reference sequence). With 5 bases clipped from V and 4 bases from J, the junction kept 11 bases outside the gene matches. The CDR3 contains 14 residues.